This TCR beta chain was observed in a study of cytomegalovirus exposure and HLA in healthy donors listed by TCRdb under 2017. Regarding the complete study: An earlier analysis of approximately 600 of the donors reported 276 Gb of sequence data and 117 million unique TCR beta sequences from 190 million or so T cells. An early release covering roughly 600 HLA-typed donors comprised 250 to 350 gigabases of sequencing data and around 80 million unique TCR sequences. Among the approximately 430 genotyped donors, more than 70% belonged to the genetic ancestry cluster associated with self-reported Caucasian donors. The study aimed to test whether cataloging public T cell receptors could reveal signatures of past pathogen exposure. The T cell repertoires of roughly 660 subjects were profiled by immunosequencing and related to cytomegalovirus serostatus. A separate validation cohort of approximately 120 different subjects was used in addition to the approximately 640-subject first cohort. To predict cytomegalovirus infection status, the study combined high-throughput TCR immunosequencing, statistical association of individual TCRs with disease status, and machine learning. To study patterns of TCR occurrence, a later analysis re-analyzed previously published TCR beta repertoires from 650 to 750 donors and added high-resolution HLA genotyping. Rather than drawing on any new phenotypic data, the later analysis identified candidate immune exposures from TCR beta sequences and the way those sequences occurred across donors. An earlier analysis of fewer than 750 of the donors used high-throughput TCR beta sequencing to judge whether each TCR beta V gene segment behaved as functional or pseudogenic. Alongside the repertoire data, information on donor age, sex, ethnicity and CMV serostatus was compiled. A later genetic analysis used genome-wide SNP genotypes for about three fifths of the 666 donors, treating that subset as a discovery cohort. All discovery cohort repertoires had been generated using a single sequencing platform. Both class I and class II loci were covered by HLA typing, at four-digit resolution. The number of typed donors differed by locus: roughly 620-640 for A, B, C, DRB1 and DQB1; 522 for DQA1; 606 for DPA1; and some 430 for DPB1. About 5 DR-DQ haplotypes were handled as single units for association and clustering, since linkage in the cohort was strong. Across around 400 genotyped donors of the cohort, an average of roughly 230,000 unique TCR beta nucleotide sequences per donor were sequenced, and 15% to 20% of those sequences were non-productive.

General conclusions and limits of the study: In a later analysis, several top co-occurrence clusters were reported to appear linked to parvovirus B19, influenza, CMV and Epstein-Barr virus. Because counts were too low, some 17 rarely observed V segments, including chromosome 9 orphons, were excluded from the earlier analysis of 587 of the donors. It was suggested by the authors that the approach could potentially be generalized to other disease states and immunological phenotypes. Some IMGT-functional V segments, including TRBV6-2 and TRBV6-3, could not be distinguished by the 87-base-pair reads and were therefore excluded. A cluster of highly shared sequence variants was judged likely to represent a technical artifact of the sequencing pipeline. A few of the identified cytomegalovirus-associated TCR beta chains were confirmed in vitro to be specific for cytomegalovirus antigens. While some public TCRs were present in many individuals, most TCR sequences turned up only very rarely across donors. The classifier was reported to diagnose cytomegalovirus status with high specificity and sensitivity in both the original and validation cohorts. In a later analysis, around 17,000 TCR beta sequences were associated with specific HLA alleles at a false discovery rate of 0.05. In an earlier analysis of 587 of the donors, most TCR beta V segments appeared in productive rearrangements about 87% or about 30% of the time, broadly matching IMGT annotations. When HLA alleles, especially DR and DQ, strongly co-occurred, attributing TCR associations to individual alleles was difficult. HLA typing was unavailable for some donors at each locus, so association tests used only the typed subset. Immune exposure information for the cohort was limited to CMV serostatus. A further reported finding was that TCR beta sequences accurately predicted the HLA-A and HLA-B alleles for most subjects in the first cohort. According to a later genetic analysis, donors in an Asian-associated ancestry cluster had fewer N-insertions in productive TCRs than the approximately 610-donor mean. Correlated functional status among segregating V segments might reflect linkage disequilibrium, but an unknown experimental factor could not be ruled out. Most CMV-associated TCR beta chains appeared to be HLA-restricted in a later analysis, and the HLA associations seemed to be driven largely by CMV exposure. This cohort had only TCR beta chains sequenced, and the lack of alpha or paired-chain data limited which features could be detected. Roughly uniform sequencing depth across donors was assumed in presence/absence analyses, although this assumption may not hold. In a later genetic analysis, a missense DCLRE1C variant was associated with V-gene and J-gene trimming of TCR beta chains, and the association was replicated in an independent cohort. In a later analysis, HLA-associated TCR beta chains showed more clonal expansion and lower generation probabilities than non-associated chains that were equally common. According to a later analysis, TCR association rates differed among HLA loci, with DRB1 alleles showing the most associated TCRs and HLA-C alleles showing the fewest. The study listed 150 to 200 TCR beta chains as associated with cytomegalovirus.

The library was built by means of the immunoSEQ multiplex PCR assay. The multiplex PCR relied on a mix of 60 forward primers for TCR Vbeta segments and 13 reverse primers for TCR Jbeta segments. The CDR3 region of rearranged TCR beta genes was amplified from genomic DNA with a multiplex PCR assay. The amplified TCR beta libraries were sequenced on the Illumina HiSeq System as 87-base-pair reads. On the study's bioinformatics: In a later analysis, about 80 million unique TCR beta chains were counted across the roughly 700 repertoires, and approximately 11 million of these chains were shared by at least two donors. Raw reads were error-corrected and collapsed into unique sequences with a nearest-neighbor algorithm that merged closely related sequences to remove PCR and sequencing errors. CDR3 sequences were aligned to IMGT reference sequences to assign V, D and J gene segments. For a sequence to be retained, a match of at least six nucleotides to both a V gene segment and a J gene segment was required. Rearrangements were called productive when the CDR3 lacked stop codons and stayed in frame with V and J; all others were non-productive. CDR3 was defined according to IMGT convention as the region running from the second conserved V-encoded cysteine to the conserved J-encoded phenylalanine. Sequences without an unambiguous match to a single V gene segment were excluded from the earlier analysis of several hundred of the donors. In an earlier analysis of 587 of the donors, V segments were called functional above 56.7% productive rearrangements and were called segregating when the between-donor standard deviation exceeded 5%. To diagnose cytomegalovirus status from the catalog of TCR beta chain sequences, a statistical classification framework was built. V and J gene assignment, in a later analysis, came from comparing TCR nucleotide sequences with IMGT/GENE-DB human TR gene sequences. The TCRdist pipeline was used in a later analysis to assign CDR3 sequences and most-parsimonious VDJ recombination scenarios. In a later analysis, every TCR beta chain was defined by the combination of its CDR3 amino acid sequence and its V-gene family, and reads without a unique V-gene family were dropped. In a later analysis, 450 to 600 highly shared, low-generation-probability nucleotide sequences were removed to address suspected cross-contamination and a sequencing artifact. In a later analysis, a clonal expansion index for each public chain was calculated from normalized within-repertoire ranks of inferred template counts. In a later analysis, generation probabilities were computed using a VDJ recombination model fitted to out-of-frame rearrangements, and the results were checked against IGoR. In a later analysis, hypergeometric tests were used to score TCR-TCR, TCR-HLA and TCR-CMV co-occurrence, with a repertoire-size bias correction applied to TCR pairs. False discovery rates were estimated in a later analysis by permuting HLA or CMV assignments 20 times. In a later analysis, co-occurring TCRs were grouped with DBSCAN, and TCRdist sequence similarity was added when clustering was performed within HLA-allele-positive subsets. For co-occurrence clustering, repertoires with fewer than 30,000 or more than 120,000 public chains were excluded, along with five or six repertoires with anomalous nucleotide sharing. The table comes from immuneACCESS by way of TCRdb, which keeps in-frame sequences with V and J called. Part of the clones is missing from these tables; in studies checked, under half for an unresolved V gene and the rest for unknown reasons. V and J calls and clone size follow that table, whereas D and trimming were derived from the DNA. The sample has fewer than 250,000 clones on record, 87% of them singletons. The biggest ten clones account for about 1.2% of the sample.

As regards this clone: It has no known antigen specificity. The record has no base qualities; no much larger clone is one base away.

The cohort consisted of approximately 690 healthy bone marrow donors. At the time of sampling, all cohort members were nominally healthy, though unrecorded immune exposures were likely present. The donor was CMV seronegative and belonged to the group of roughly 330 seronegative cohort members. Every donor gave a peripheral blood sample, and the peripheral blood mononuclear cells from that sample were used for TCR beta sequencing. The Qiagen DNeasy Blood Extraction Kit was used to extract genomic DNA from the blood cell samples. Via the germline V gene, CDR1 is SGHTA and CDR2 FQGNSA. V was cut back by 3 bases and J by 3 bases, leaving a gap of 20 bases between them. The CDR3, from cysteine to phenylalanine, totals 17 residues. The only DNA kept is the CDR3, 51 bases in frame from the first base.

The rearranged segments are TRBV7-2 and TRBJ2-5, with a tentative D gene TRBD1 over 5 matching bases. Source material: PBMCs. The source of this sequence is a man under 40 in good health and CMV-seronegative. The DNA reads TGTGCCAGCAGCTTGAGCTCGACTGTAAGGGGCGAAGAGACCCAGTACTTC. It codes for CASSLSSTVRGEETQYF.